This TCR beta chain was retrieved from a study of T-cell reconstitution after alpha-beta-depleted transplantation in children. TCRbeta library construction was performed incorporating unique molecular identifiers. TCRdb re-analysed the PCR reads in MiXCR, keeping a single row per CDR3 protein. The table shows about 250,000 distinct CDR3 sequences, with about 24% occurring only once. This clonotype was picked up a small number of times. Trimming pared 2 bases from V and 6 bases from J, leaving 18 bases between. The CDR3 length is 15 residues. From germline, CDR1 is SGHRS and CDR2 YFSETQ. The V gene is TRBV5-1, the J gene TRBJ2-7; tentative D call: TRBD1 (6 bases). This TCR was recovered from a female patient between 2 and 15 years old who had a stem cell transplant for congenital amegakaryocytic thrombocytopenia, so the T cells may come from the graft donor. The material was PBMCs, mostly from graft donor cells, obtained 360 days after TCRalphabeta/CD19-depleted stem cell transplant. The CDR3 reads CASSLSGTSSGEQYF. CDR3 sequence (DNA): TGCGCCAGCAGCTTATCCGGGACATCTTCGGGCGAGCAGTACTTC.